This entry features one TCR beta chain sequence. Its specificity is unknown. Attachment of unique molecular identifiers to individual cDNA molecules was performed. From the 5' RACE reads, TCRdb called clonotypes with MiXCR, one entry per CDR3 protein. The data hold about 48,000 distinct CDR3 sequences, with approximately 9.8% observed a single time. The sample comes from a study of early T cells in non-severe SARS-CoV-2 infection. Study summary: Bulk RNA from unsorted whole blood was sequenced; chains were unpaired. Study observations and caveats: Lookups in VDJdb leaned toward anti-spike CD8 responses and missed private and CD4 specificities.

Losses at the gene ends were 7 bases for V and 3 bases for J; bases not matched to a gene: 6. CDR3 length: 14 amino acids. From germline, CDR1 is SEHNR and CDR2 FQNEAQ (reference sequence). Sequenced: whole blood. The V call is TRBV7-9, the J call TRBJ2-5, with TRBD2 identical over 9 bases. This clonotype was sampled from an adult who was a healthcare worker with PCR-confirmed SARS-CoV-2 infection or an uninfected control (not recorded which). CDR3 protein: CASMAGGFEETQYF. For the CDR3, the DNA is TGTGCCAGCATGGCGGGAGGGTTCGAAGAGACCCAGTACTTC. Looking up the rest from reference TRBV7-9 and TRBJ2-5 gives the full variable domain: DTGVSQNPRHKITKRGQNVTFRCDPISEHNRLYWYRQTLGQGPEFLTYFQNEAQLEKSRLLSDRFSAERPKGSFSTLEIQRTEQGDSAMYLCASMAGGFEETQYFGPGTRLLVL.